This T cell receptor beta chain derives from a study of regulatory T cells in long-lasting Graves disease. For the study at large: With positive TSH receptor antibodies and over 5 years of antithyroid drugs, Graves' disease was considered persistent.

Specified time point: persistent/refractory GD, antithyroid drugs over 5 years with positive TRAb. The TCR library was made from RNA extracted from PBMCs. Study outcomes and limitations: Public clonotype sharing was higher in persistent than newly diagnosed patients. Persistent cases favored TRBV28, TRBJ1-2 and TRBJ2-5.

Sequencing libraries for TCR beta were prepared with iRepertoire HTBI primers and Arm-PCR of CDR3 regions. TCRdb re-called the multiplex PCR reads through MiXCR, storing one row per CDR3 protein. The sample includes fewer than 400,000 distinct CDR3 sequences, less than 20% of them seen just once. Germline V gives CDR1 SNHLY, CDR2 FYNNEI. This CDR3 spans 18 amino acids. J gave up 7 bases and V 2 bases, and 20 bases lay outside the gene matches. This clonotype showed up many times. Its specificity is unknown. The chain carries TRBV2 and TRBJ2-7; 7 nucleotides match TRBD1. The receptor was derived from a female donor with Graves disease. Material: peripheral blood mononuclear cells (PBMCs), obtained when the disease was refractory, from a patient treated with antithyroid drugs. CDR3 loop: CASSEPPPWDRLFEEQYF. Here the CDR3 DNA reads TGTGCCAGCAGTGAACCGCCGCCCTGGGACAGACTCTTTGAGGAGCAGTACTTC.